These 10 T cell receptor beta chains originate from one sample sequenced in a study of T cells in Graves' hyperthyroidism and ophthalmopathy. It was RNA transcripts that yielded the amplified TCR beta CDR3 regions. RT-PCR in the first round (using the HTBI primer set) targeted the TCR CDR3. TCRdb independently ran MiXCR on the multiplex PCR reads; one entry per CDR3 protein. The sample includes approximately 640,000 distinct CDR3 sequences, about 18% seen only once; the top ten take less than 20%. The material sequenced was blood. The receptors were gathered from a man aged 45 to 65 with Graves' hyperthyroidism.

This clonotype has ten or more counts. V usage is TRBV20-1 and J usage is TRBJ2-5; the match to TRBD2 covers 8 bases. The ends lost 2 bases at V and 1 base at J; junction bases unmatched: 9. This CDR3 contains 16 residues. Germline CDR1 and CDR2: DFQATT and SNEGSKA (reference sequence). The CDR3 DNA reads TGCAGTGCTAGACTGTTGGCGGGAGGCCTCCAAGAGACCCAGTACTTC. Translating it yields CSARLLAGGLQETQYF.

The J gene is TRBJ2-7, the V gene TRBV4-3; D might be TRBD1 (6 bases). The CDR3 sequence is 16 residues long. The germline V and J ends were trimmed by 0 bases and 0 bases, with 12 bases remaining between them. The germline V gene has CDR1 LGHNA and CDR2 YSLEER. The chain's CDR3 is CASSQDLDRFSYEQYF. The CDR3 DNA sequence: TGCGCCAGCAGCCAAGACCTGGACAGATTCTCCTACGAGCAGTACTTC.

The chain combines TRBV4-3 with TRBJ2-2; D is perhaps TRBD2 (6 bases). Germline V gene lookup returns CDR1 LGHNA and CDR2 YSLEER. This CDR3 has 16 residues. Trimming left V 3 bases short and J 5 bases short, with 16 bases between. This CDR3 reads CASSQAFGGETGELFF. The CDR3 nucleotides read TGCGCCAGCAGCCAGGCCTTCGGGGGTGAAACCGGGGAGCTGTTTTTT.

This clonotype showed up just a few times. The chain employs TRBV5-1 and TRBJ1-6; 9 positions match TRBD1. This CDR3 is 14 amino acids long. Germline CDR1 is SGHRS and CDR2 is YFSETQ. V lost 3 bases and J lost 9; bases outside the gene matches: 4. Written as DNA, the CDR3 is TGCGCCAGCAGCTCCGGGGACAGGGCTTCACCCCTCCACTTT. Its translation: CASSSGDRASPLHF.

This sequence joins TRBV7-9 and TRBJ1-5, with 7 bases aligning to TRBD1. V shed 1 base, J shed 2 bases, and the junction held 5 bases outside the gene matches. The CDR3 sequence is 16 residues long. The germline V gene has CDR1 SEHNR and CDR2 FQNEAQ (reference sequence). Here the CDR3 reads CASSLVGGTGNQPQHF. As DNA, the CDR3 is TGTGCCAGCAGCTTAGTGGGGGGGACAGGCAATCAGCCCCAGCATTTT.

The rearrangement links TRBV29-1 to TRBJ2-2; no clear D gene. V was clipped by 5 bases and J by 1 base, with 5 bases between them. The CDR3 has 12 residues. Germline-derived CDR1 and CDR2 are SQVTM and ANQGSEA. The CDR3 region is CSVYKNTGELFF. CDR3 coding DNA: TGCAGCGTTTACAAGAACACCGGGGAGCTGTTTTTT.

This clonotype occurred many times. The chain is built from TRBV2 and TRBJ2-5; D is uncertain. Germline-derived CDR1 and CDR2 are SNHLY and FYNNEI. This CDR3 is built from 12 residues. Trimming took off 5 bases at V and 1 base at J, with 5 bases between the two ends. The CDR3 DNA reads TGTGCCAGCAGTTCAGGCCAAGAGACCCAGTACTTC. Translation gives CASSSGQETQYF.

Ten or more counts support this clonotype. The rearrangement uses TRBV18 and TRBJ2-1; 7 bases agree with TRBD2. V dropped 4 bases and J dropped 9; count of bases not matched to a gene: 12. The CDR3 is 15 amino acids. Looked up from germline, CDR1 is KGHSH and CDR2 is LQKENI. The CDR3, as DNA: TGTGCCAGCTCACTGCCCGGCGGGAGACGAGGTGAGCAGTTCTTC. This encodes CASSLPGGRRGEQFF.

This clonotype was detected a few times. The rearrangement uses TRBV19 and TRBJ2-5, with D tentatively TRBD2 (5 bases). The CDR3 is made up of 15 amino acids. The V gene's germline CDR1 is LNHDA and CDR2 SQIVND (reference sequence). Deletions cut 1 base from V and 4 bases from J, with 13 bases between. The CDR3 protein is CASSIGGSKRETQYF. DNA of the CDR3: TGTGCCAGTAGTATAGGAGGGAGTAAGAGAGAGACCCAGTACTTC.

The chain joins TRBV29-1 to TRBJ2-2; 10 nucleotides match TRBD2. The germline CDR1 and CDR2 sequences are SQVTM and ANQGSEA. CDR3 size: 17 residues. V was clipped by 4 bases and J by 5 bases; unmatched bases: 13. The DNA for the CDR3 is TGCAGCGTTGTAACTATATCAGCGGGAGGGCCTACCGGGGAGCTGTTTTTT. As protein: CSVVTISAGGPTGELFF.